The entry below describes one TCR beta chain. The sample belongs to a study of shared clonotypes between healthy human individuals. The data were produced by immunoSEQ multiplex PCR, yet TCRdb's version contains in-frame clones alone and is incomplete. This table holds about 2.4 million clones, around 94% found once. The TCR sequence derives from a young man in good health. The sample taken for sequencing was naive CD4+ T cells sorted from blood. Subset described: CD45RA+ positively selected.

CDR3 region: CATSRGIINYGYTF. The CDR3 DNA follows: TGTGCCACCAGCAGGGGGATTATTAACTATGGCTACACCTTC. This chain uses TRBV15 with TRBJ1-2; D is unresolved. The germline V gene encodes CDR1 LNHNV and CDR2 YYDKDF (reference sequence). V was cut by 3 bases and J by 1 base, with 9 bases left in between. The CDR3 runs to 14 residues. Based on the CDR3 plus reference TRBV15 and TRBJ1-2, the full variable domain is DAMVIQNPRYQVTQFGKPVTLSCSQTLNHNVMYWYQQKSSQAPKLLFHYYDKDFNNEADTPDNFQSRRPNTSFCFLDIRSPGLGDTAMYLCATSRGIINYGYTFGSGTRLTVV.